This T cell receptor beta chain was found in a study of blood T cell repertoires in COVID-19. Across the whole study: The United States, Italy and Spain provided the acute and convalescent COVID-19 samples. T cells, B-cell-depleted T cells, or PBMCs provided the cDNA or gDNA that served as material.

Germline V gives CDR1 WNHNN, CDR2 SYGVQD (reference sequence). With V trimmed by 5 bases and J by 0 bases, 6 bases remained unmatched. The CDR3 has 16 residues. Profiled with immunoSEQ multiplex PCR; TCRdb holds only in-frame clones, not every one. Seen here are 200,000 to 250,000 clones, 85% to 90% observed once, and the top ten hold 2% to 3%. The receptor was isolated from a man younger than 40 with COVID-19, enrolled during active disease. The V call is TRBV10-1, the J call TRBJ1-3; TRBD1 agrees at 8 bases. Sequencing was done on a sample of peripheral blood. The CDR3 region is CASSKDRGNSGNTIYF. DNA of the CDR3: TGCGCCAGCAGTAAAGACAGGGGCAACTCTGGAAACACCATATATTTT.